This TCR beta chain was obtained from a study of blood T cell repertoires in COVID-19. For the study at large: Donors in the United States, Italy and Spain gave samples during acute or convalescent COVID-19. Sources were T cells, B-cell-depleted T cells, or PBMCs; the material itself was cDNA or gDNA.

As originally analysed: Estimates of nucleated cell counts were drawn from the amplification of reference gene primers. Method: immunoSEQ multiplex PCR; TCRdb's copy keeps in-frame clones and lacks some. The V and J calls and clone size were taken over from that table, and D and trimming were inferred from the DNA. Of 200,000 to 300,000 clones listed, around 84% are singletons. The sample was peripheral blood. This receptor was obtained from a woman aged 70-85 years with active or convalescent COVID-19.

The CDR3 reads CASSPGTTQDTQYF. CDR3 bases: TGTGCCAGCTCACCAGGGACTACCCAAGATACGCAGTATTTT. The J gene is TRBJ2-3, the V gene TRBV18; 7 positions match TRBD2. V shed 2 bases and J 5 bases; nucleotides not matched to a gene: 4. This CDR3 comprises 14 residues. CDR1 is KGHSH, CDR2 LQKENI, per germline.